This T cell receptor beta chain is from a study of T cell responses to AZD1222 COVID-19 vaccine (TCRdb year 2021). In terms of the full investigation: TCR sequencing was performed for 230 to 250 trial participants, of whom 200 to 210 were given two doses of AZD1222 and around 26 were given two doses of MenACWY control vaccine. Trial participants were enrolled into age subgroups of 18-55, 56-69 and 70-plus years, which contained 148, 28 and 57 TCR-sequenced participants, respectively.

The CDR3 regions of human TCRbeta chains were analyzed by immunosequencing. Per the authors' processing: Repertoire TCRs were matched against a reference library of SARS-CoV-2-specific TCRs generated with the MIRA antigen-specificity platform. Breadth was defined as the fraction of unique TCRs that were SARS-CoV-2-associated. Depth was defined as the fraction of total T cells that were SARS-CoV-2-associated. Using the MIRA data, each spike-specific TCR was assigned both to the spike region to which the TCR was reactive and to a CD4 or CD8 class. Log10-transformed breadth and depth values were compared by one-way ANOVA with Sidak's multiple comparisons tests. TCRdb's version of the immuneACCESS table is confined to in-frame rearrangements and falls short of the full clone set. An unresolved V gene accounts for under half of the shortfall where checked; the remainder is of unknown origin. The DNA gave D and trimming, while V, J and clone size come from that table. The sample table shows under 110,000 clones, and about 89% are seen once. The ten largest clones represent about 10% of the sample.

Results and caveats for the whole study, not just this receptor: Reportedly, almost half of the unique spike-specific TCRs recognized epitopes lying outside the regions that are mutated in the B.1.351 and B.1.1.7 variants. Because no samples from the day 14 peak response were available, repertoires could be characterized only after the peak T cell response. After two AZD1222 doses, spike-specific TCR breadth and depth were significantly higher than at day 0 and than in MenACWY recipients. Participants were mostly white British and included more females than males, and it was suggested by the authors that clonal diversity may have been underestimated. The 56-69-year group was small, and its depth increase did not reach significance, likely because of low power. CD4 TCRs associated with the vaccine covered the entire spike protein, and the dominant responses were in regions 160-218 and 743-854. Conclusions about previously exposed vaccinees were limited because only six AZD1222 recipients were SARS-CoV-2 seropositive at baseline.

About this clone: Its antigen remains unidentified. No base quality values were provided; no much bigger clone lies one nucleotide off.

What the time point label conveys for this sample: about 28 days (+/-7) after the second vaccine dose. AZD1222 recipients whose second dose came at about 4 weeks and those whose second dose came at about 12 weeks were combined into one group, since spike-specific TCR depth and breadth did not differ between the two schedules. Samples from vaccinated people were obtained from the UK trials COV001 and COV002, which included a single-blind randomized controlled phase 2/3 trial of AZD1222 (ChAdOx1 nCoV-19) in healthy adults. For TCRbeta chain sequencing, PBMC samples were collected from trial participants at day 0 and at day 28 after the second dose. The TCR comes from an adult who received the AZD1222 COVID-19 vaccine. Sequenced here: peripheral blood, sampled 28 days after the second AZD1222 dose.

The CDR3 in this case is CASMWGALANEKLFF. The bases read TGTGCCAGCATGTGGGGGGCTTTAGCTAATGAAAAACTGTTTTTT. Here the chain combines TRBV2 and TRBJ1-4; the D region possibly corresponds to TRBD1 (6 bases align). From the cysteine up to the phenylalanine, the CDR3 has a length of 15 residues. The sequence is cut down to CDR3 DNA, 45 bases in frame from base 1. Sequences SNHLY (CDR1) and FYNNEI (CDR2) are obtained from the germline V gene. The junction carries 15 bases between V and J, which are trimmed by 7 bases and 3 bases respectively.